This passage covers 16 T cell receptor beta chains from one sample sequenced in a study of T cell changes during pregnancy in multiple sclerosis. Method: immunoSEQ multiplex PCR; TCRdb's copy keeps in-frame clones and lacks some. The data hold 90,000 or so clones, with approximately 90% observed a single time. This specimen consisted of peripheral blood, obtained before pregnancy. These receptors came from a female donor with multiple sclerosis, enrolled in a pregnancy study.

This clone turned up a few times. In nucleotides, the CDR3 is TGTGCCAGCAGCTTACAGGCGAACTCCTACAATGAGCAGTTCTTC. This translates into CASSLQANSYNEQFF. J is TRBJ2-1 and V is TRBV7-3; D ambiguous. Trimming pared 2 bases from V and 0 bases from J, leaving 8 bases between. The length of the CDR3 is 15 residues. CDR1 SGHTA and CDR2 FQGTGA come from the germline V gene.

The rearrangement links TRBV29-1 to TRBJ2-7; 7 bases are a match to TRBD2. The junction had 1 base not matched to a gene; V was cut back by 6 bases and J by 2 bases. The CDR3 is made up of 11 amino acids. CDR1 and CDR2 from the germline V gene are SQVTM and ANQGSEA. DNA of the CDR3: TGCAGCGTCGGGGGGACCTACGAGCAGTACTTC. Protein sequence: CSVGGTYEQYF.

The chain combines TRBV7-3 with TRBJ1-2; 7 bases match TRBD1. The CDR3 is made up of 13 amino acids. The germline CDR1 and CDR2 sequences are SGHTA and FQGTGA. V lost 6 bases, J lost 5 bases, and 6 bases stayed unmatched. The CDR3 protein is CASSQTGLYGYTF. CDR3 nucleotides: TGTGCCAGCAGTCAGACAGGGTTGTATGGCTACACCTTC.

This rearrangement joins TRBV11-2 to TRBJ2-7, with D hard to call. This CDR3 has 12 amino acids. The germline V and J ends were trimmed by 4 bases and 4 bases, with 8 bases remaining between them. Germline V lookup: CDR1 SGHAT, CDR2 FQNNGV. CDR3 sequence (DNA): TGTGCCAGCAGCTCTCATACTTACGAGCAGTACTTC. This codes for CASSSHTYEQYF.

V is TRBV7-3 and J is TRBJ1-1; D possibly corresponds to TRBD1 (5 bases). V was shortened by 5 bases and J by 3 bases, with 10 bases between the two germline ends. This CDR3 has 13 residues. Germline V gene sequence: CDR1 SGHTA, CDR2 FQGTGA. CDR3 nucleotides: TGTGCCAGCAGCCGCGACAGCTACACTGAAGCTTTCTTT. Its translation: CASSRDSYTEAFF.

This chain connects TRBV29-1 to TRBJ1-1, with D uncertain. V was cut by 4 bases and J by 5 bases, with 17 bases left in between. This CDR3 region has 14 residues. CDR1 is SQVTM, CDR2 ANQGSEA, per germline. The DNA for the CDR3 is TGCAGCGTTGGTCTCCGGCTAGTGGGTACTGAAGCTTTCTTT. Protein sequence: CSVGLRLVGTEAFF.

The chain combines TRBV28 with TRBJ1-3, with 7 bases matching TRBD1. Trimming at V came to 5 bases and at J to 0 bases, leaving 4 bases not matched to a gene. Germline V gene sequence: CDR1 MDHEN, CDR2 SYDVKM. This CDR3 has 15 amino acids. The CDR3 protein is CASSLGGLSGNTIYF. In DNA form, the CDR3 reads TGTGCCAGCAGTCTAGGGGGCCTCTCTGGAAACACCATATATTTT.

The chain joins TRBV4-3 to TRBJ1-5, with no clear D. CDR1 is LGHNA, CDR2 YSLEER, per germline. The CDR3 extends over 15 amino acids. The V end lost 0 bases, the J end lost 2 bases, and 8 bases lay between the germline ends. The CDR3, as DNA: TGCGCCAGCAGCCAAGAAGCCGGGGGCAATCAGCCCCAGCATTTT. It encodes CASSQEAGGNQPQHF.

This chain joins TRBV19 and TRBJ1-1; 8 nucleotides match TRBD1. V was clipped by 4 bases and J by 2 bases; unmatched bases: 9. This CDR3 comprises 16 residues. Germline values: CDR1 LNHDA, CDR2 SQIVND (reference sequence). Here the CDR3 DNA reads TGTGCCAGTAGTACCACAGGGGGGGGAGTCAACACTGAAGCTTTCTTT. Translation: CASSTTGGGVNTEAFF.

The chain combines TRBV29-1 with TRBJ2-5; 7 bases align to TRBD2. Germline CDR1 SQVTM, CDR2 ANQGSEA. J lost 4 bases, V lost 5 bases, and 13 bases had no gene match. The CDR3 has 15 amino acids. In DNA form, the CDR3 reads TGCAGCGTTCTGGGAGGGGTTATGGGGGGAGAGACCCAGTACTTC. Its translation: CSVLGGVMGGETQYF.

Here the CDR3 reads CASSQGGFGHNEQFF. CDR3 DNA sequence: TGTGCCAGCAGCCAAGGGGGCTTTGGGCACAATGAGCAGTTCTTC. The V gene is TRBV11-3, the J gene TRBJ2-1, with 7 bases that match TRBD1. After removal of 5 bases from V and 5 bases from J, the junction contained 9 bases not matched to a gene. The germline V gene has CDR1 SGHNT and CDR2 YENEEA. The CDR3 length is 15 residues. The full variable domain, completed using reference TRBV11-3 and TRBJ2-1, is EAGVVQSPRYKIIEKKQPVAFWCNPISGHNTLYWYLQNLGQGPELLIRYENEEAVDDSQLPKDRFSAERLKGVDSTLKIQPAELGDSAVYLCASSQGGFGHNEQFFGPGTRLTVL.

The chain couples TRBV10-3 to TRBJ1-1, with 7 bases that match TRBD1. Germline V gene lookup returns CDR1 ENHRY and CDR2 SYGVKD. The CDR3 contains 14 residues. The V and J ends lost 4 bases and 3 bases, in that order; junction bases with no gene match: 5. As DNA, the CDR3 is TGTGCCATCAGTGTAAAGGGGGCCGACACTGAAGCTTTCTTT. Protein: CAISVKGADTEAFF.

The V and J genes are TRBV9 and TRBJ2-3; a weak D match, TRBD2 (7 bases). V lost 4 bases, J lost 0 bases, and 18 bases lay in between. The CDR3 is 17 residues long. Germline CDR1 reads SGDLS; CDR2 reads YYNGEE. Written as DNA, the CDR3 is TGTGCCAGCAGCTACCCCCGGGGGGACATCAGCACAGATACGCAGTATTTT. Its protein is CASSYPRGDISTDTQYF.

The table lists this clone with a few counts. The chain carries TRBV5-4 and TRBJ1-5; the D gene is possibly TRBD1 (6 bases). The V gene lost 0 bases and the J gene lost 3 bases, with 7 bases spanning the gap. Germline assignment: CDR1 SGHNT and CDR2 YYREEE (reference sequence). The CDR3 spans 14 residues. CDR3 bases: TGTGCCAGCAGCTTGGGGGGGCCCAATCAGCCCCAGCATTTT. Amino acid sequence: CASSLGGPNQPQHF.

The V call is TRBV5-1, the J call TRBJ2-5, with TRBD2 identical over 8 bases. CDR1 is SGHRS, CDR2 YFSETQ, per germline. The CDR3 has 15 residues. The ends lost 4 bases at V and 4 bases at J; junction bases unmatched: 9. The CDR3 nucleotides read TGCGCCAGCAGCACTAGCGGAAACTTGGGAGAGACCCAGTACTTC. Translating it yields CASSTSGNLGETQYF.

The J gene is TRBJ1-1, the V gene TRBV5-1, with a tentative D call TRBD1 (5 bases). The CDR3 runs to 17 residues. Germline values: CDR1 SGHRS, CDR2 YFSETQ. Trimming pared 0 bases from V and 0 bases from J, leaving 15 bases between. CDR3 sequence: CASSLALGGDMNTEAFF. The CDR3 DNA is TGCGCCAGCAGCTTGGCGCTGGGGGGGGATATGAACACTGAAGCTTTCTTT.